The 21 T cell receptor beta chains below come from one sample, sequenced in a study of PD-1 blockade in classical Hodgkin lymphoma. After autologous stem cell transplantation all patients relapsed, and prior brentuximab vedotin exposure differed between cohorts. TCRdb keeps only in-frame clones here, not all; method: immunoSEQ multiplex PCR. The sample holds around 26,000 clones, about 70% seen once. The sequences come from peripheral blood mononuclear cells (PBMCs), collected at baseline. These receptors were obtained from a human donor with classical Hodgkin lymphoma.

CDR3 sequence reads: CASSQERQLYGYTF. CDR3 sequence (DNA): TGCGCCAGCAGCCAAGAACGACAGCTCTATGGCTACACCTTC. This chain uses TRBV4-1 with TRBJ1-2; D is possibly TRBD1 (5 bases). The V and J ends lost 0 bases and 4 bases respectively, with 9 bases between them. From germline, CDR1 is MGHRA and CDR2 YSYEKL. This CDR3 comprises 14 residues.

The chain joins TRBV4-2 to TRBJ2-7, with D unresolved. CDR3 size: 14 residues. With 4 bases removed from V and 0 bases from J, the gap between germline ends came to 10 bases. Germline CDR1 LGHNA, CDR2 YNFKEQ. The CDR3 nucleotides read TGTGCCAGCAGCCCCCTCACCCCCTCCTACGAGCAGTACTTC. Its translation: CASSPLTPSYEQYF.

This clone ranks as medium-sized (0.01 to 0.1%). This chain uses TRBV9 with TRBJ2-1, with 11 bases that match TRBD2. Germline-derived CDR1 and CDR2 are SGDLS and YYNGEE. V trimming: 0 bases; J trimming: 7 bases; junction bases outside the gene matches: 6. The CDR3 spans 16 residues. This chain's CDR3 is CASSVVLAGAKNEQFF. As DNA, the CDR3 is TGTGCCAGCAGCGTAGTACTAGCGGGGGCCAAGAATGAGCAGTTCTTC.

The chain links TRBV5-4 to TRBJ1-2; 11 bases align to TRBD1. V lost 4 bases, J lost 4 bases, and 6 bases stayed unmatched. The CDR3 loop spans 15 amino acids. Looked up from germline, CDR1 is SGHNT and CDR2 is YYREEE (reference sequence). CDR3 coding DNA: TGTGCCAGCAGCCAAGATGGACAGGGGGCCTATGGCTACACCTTC. Protein sequence: CASSQDGQGAYGYTF.

Regarding this clone: Mismatch with germline at one junction end may stem from a read error. This chain links TRBV25-1 with TRBJ1-5; D remains ambiguous. Germline V gene lookup returns CDR1 MGHDK and CDR2 SYGVNS. This CDR3 spans 13 amino acids. The CDR3 sequence is CTSSDRYNQPQHF. CDR3 DNA: TGTACCAGCAGTGACCGATACAATCAGCCCCAGCATTTT.

The rearrangement joins TRBV5-1 to TRBJ1-2; D is perhaps TRBD1 (6 bases). This CDR3 contains 15 residues. CDR1 SGHRS and CDR2 YFSETQ come from the germline V gene. Trimming pared 6 bases from V and 2 bases from J, leaving 17 bases between. The DNA for the CDR3 is TGCGCCAGCACCTTTTACGGGGGCGAGAACTATGGCTACACCTTC. Translated: CASTFYGGENYGYTF.

This clone is labeled as medium-sized. This chain connects TRBV4-2 to TRBJ2-7; tentatively, D is TRBD1 or TRBD2 (5 bases each). The length of the CDR3 is 15 residues. Trimming removed 1 base at V and 4 bases at J, with 14 bases between. The germline gives CDR1 LGHNA, CDR2 YNFKEQ. The CDR3 here is CASSQVFGGAYEQYF. The CDR3 DNA reads TGTGCCAGCAGCCAAGTATTTGGGGGAGCTTACGAGCAGTACTTC.

This clone was observed a handful of times. The chain carries TRBV10-3 and TRBJ1-1; 7 nucleotides agree with TRBD1. The CDR3 length is 16 residues. The germline V gene encodes CDR1 ENHRY and CDR2 SYGVKD. V lost 3 bases, J lost 1 base, and 8 bases stayed unmatched. The CDR3: CAISERPGQQNTEAFF. The DNA of the CDR3 is TGTGCCATCAGTGAAAGACCGGGACAGCAGAACACTGAAGCTTTCTTT.

The chain has TRBV5-6 and TRBJ2-7; 7 bases are a match to TRBD1. The junction had 6 bases not matched to a gene; V was cut back by 0 bases and J by 3 bases. Germline CDR1 SGHDT, CDR2 YYEEEE. CDR3 length equals 15 residues. The CDR3: CASSLGQGGFYEQYF. The CDR3 DNA reads as TGTGCCAGCAGCTTGGGACAGGGCGGCTTCTACGAGCAGTACTTC.

The chain combines TRBV19 with TRBJ2-1, with D perhaps matching TRBD2 (7 bases). V was clipped by 4 bases and J by 7 bases, with 20 bases between them. Germline lookup yields CDR1 LNHDA and CDR2 SQIVND (reference sequence). This CDR3 has 16 amino acids. The DNA of the CDR3 is TGTGCCAGTAGTACCCCTTGGGGGGGGGCTTATAATGAGCAGTTCTTC. The encoded protein is CASSTPWGGAYNEQFF.

The CDR3 region has the DNA TGCGCCAGCAGCCCCGGTCCAGATAACACCGGGGAGCTGTTTTTT. Protein: CASSPGPDNTGELFF. The chain combines TRBV4-1 with TRBJ2-2; D gene uncertain. CDR3 size: 15 residues. Germline CDR1 MGHRA, CDR2 YSYEKL. The germline V and J ends were trimmed by 4 bases and 2 bases, with 11 bases remaining between them.

This chain uses TRBV5-1 with TRBJ2-7, with 9 bases fitting TRBD1. The CDR3 spans 15 residues. V was clipped by 4 bases and J by 5 bases; unmatched bases: 10. CDR1 is SGHRS and CDR2 is YFSETQ in the germline V gene. CDR3 DNA: TGCGCCAGCAGCGCCGCGTGGACAGGGGTCCACGAGCAGTACTTC. Translating it yields CASSAAWTGVHEQYF.

V gene TRBV19 combines with J gene TRBJ2-1; D perhaps matches TRBD2 (5 bases). The germline CDR1 and CDR2 sequences are LNHDA and SQIVND (reference sequence). V gave up 3 bases and J gave up 0 bases, with 12 bases separating them. This CDR3 spans 16 amino acids. The CDR3 loop is CASSMTGLSSYNEQFF. In nucleotides, the CDR3 is TGTGCCAGTAGTATGACCGGACTCAGCTCCTACAATGAGCAGTTCTTC.

The V and J genes are TRBV6-1 and TRBJ2-5; 8 bases are a match to TRBD1. CDR1 is MNHNS and CDR2 is SASEGT in the germline V gene. This CDR3 comprises 14 residues. Trimming removed 6 bases from V and 3 bases from J; junction bases left unmatched: 6. CDR3 nucleotides: TGTGCCAGCAGCTCCGGACAGGGAAAAGAGACCCAGTACTTC. Protein product: CASSSGQGKETQYF.

This rearrangement joins TRBV29-1 to TRBJ2-3; D gene unclear. The CDR3 totals 13 residues. Germline-derived CDR1 and CDR2 are SQVTM and ANQGSEA. The V gene lost 5 bases and the J gene lost 4 bases, with 13 bases spanning the gap. This CDR3 reads CSVYGQKADTQYF. CDR3 DNA sequence: TGCAGCGTTTATGGGCAGAAGGCAGATACGCAGTATTTT.

J is TRBJ2-7 and V is TRBV28, with D perhaps TRBD1 (5 bases). The CDR3 extends over 14 amino acids. V lost 6 bases to trimming and J lost 3 bases, with 15 bases between them. CDR1 is MDHEN and CDR2 is SYDVKM in the germline V gene. The CDR3 nucleotides are TGTGCCAGCAGCCCAAGGGCCACAGGCTACGAGCAGTACTTC. Its protein product is CASSPRATGYEQYF.

The V gene is TRBV6-5, the J gene TRBJ2-7; unclear D gene. Per the germline V gene, CDR1 is MNHEY and CDR2 is SVGAGI. The CDR3 extends over 15 amino acids. V was clipped by 4 bases and J by 6 bases, with 19 bases between them. The CDR3 here is CASSLWGGMSGEQYF. CDR3 nucleotide sequence: TGTGCCAGCAGTTTGTGGGGTGGGATGAGTGGCGAGCAGTACTTC.

Worth noting for this clone: The same CDR3 also results from other DNA sequences found in this sample. The chain joins TRBV7-9 to TRBJ2-1; possibly TRBD2 for D (5 bases). V lost 5 bases and J 5 bases, leaving 7 bases between the germline ends. The CDR3 is made up of 12 amino acids. Germline V lookup: CDR1 SEHNR, CDR2 FQNEAQ (reference sequence). CDR3 in DNA: TGTGCCAGCAGCCTCGGGGACAATGAGCAGTTCTTC. Encoded protein: CASSLGDNEQFF.

CDR3 nucleotide sequence: TGTGCCAGTAGTGAGATCCAGGGAGGGGAGACCCAGTACTTC. Translated, it gives CASSEIQGGETQYF. The chain uses TRBV19 and TRBJ2-5; 7 positions match TRBD2. Germline values: CDR1 LNHDA, CDR2 SQIVND (reference sequence). This CDR3 has 14 residues. Trimming cost V 5 bases and J 5 bases; bases outside gene matches: 8.

This chain links TRBV2 with TRBJ1-1; D is uncertain. The V end was cut by 6 bases, the J end by 1 base, with 6 bases between. The CDR3 is 12 amino acids. Per the germline V gene, CDR1 is SNHLY and CDR2 is FYNNEI. The CDR3 here is CASSDENTEAFF. The CDR3 nucleotides are TGTGCCAGCAGCGACGAGAACACTGAAGCTTTCTTT.

The chain uses TRBV7-2 and TRBJ2-3; D uncertain. The V and J ends lost 2 bases and 6 bases respectively, with 6 bases between them. Per germline, CDR1 SGHTA and CDR2 FQGNSA. The CDR3 has 12 residues. The CDR3 sequence: CASSLMSDTQYF. The CDR3 bases are TGTGCCAGCAGCTTAATGTCCGATACGCAGTATTTT.